A selection of T cell receptor beta chains follows, all from one sample in a study of long-term antiretroviral therapy in people with HIV. TCRdb's copy holds only in-frame clones and misses some; the assay was immunoSEQ multiplex PCR. The sample yields tens of thousands of clones, 85% to 95% seen once. This specimen was unsorted PBMCs, taken 5.3 years after starting antiretroviral therapy. The receptors originated from a man between 45 and 60 years old with HIV. CDR3s include the opening cysteine and the closing phenylalanine or tryptophan. The order of the fields is V gene, J gene, D gene, CDR3 length, CDR3 protein, CDR3 DNA. A D gene is named only where the DNA matches it firmly.

TRBV11-2	TRBJ1-6	NA	14	CASSLVTRVSPLHF	TGTGCCAGCAGCCTAGTGACCCGGGTGTCACCCCTCCACTTT
TRBV5-1	TRBJ2-5	TRBD2	15	CASRSRGSGEETQYF	TGCGCCAGCAGGTCCCGGGGTAGCGGGGAAGAGACCCAGTACTTC
TRBV10-2	TRBJ1-2	NA	11	CASSDTARYTF	TGCGCCAGCAGTGATACTGCCCGCTACACCTTC
TRBV7-3	TRBJ1-1	NA	14	CASSAGTPNTEAFF	TGTGCCAGCAGCGCCGGGACACCGAACACTGAAGCTTTCTTT
TRBV7-9	TRBJ1-5	NA	13	CAVPGDSNQPQHF	TGTGCCGTGCCGGGAGATAGCAATCAGCCCCAGCATTTT
TRBV10-1	TRBJ2-1	NA	15	CASSEASGLYNEQFF	TGCGCCAGCAGTGAAGCTAGTGGACTCTACAATGAGCAGTTCTTC
TRBV5-5	TRBJ1-5	NA	14	CASSLMGSNQPQHF	TGTGCCAGCAGCTTGATGGGTAGCAATCAGCCCCAGCATTTT
TRBV7-6	TRBJ2-3	NA	15	CASSRGTASTDTQYF	TGTGCCAGCAGCAGAGGGACCGCTAGCACAGATACGCAGTATTTT
TRBV5-6	TRBJ2-2	NA	13	CASSGQAAGELFF	TGTGCCAGCAGCGGGCAGGCCGCCGGGGAGCTGTTTTTT
TRBV27	TRBJ2-3	NA	14	CASSLIPSTDTQYF	TGTGCCAGCAGTTTAATTCCAAGCACAGATACGCAGTATTTT
TRBV30	TRBJ1-1	NA	13	CAWSVGGNTEAFF	TGTGCCTGGAGTGTGGGAGGGAACACTGAAGCTTTCTTT
TRBV4-3	TRBJ1-5	NA	17	CASSQDRTKGGNQPQHF	TGCGCCAGCAGCCAAGATCGAACGAAAGGGGGCAATCAGCCCCAGCATTTT
TRBV6-1	TRBJ2-7	NA	12	CASKGSSYEQYF	TGTGCCAGCAAGGGCAGCTCCTACGAGCAGTACTTC
TRBV11-1	TRBJ1-1	NA	13	CASSLWKNTEAFF	TGTGCCAGCAGCTTATGGAAGAACACTGAAGCTTTCTTT
TRBV7-8	TRBJ1-3	NA	14	CASSLTPTGNTIYF	TGTGCCAGCAGCTTAACACCCACTGGAAACACCATATATTTT
TRBV6-5	TRBJ1-5	TRBD1	14	CASSWTGADVPQHF	TGTGCCAGCAGCTGGACAGGGGCCGATGTGCCCCAGCATTTT
TRBV19	TRBJ2-2	TRBD2	17	CASSIRSGGAGTGELFF	TGTGCCAGTAGTATTCGAAGCGGGGGGGCTGGTACCGGGGAGCTGTTTTTT
TRBV5-1	TRBJ2-1	NA	16	CASSELPSSSYNEQFF	TGCGCCAGCAGCGAGCTACCCAGTAGCTCCTACAATGAGCAGTTCTTC